These 26 T cell receptor beta chains share one sample of origin, sequenced in a study of response to subunit inactivated influenza vaccine. From the RT-PCR reads, TCRdb called clonotypes with MiXCR, one entry per CDR3 protein. The sample has some 540,000 distinct CDR3 sequences; roughly 25% are singletons. The same sample was also studied in work on T cells expressing NK-cell markers. As reported in that work: 5'RACE template switching with UMIs produced the TCR beta cDNA.

Sample: CD4+ T cells sorted from PBMCs, taken roughly 13 days after vaccination. These receptors originate from a man aged 45 to 65 who received an inactivated influenza vaccine.

This clonotype was found a few times. The chain is built from TRBV18 and TRBJ2-2; D uncertain. V dropped 3 bases and J dropped 1 base, with 12 bases sitting between them. Germline CDR1 is KGHSH and CDR2 is LQKENI. The CDR3 has 16 amino acids. The DNA of the CDR3 is TGTGCCAGCTCACCCTTGAGGCAGCAGAACACCGGGGAGCTGTTTTTT. Residues: CASSPLRQQNTGELFF. The full variable domain, completed using reference TRBV18 and TRBJ2-2, is NAGVMQNPRHLVRRRGQEARLRCSPMKGHSHVYWYRQLPEEGLKFMVYLQKENIIDESGMPKERFSAEFPKEGPSILRIQQVVRGDSAAYFCASSPLRQQNTGELFFGEGSRLTVL.

In its sample, this clonotype was seen once. This chain joins TRBV2 and TRBJ1-6, with D unresolved. Per the germline V gene, CDR1 is SNHLY and CDR2 is FYNNEI. V lost 4 bases to trimming and J lost 4 bases, with 8 bases between them. The CDR3 totals 14 residues. CDR3 protein: CASSVAQYNSPLHF. The CDR3 DNA reads as TGTGCCAGCAGTGTGGCTCAGTATAATTCACCCCTCCACTTT.

This clonotype was counted only a few times. V is TRBV12-3 or TRBV12-4 and J is TRBJ1-4; no firm D call. This CDR3 comprises 12 residues. V gave up 8 bases and J gave up 10 bases, with 14 bases separating them. CDR3 sequence: CASGHSGGKLFF. The CDR3 nucleotides are TGTGCCAGCGGGCACTCTGGCGGAAAACTGTTTTTT.

The chain couples TRBV4-2 to TRBJ2-4; D is perhaps TRBD2 (6 bases). CDR3 length: 16 residues. Looked up from germline, CDR1 is LGHNA and CDR2 is YNFKEQ. Trimming shortened V by 0 bases and J by 5 bases, and 14 bases separated the two germline ends. In DNA form, the CDR3 reads TGTGCCAGCAGCCAAGAGCCAGGGTCGGGGGAAAACATTCAGTACTTC. Its protein is CASSQEPGSGENIQYF.

CDR3 in amino acids: CASSLAGTSVSYEQYF. DNA for the CDR3: TGTGCCAGCAGCTTGGCCGGGACTAGCGTTTCCTACGAGCAGTACTTC. The chain has TRBV5-5 and TRBJ2-7, with 10 bases matching TRBD2. The CDR3 totals 16 residues. J was trimmed by 1 base and V by 0 bases; bases with no gene match: 4. Looked up from germline, CDR1 is SGHKS and CDR2 is YYEKEE (reference sequence).

This clonotype was observed a few times. The chain joins TRBV21-1 to TRBJ1-2. TRBV21-1 is tagged as a pseudogene. This CDR3 has 16 amino acids. CDR3 in DNA: TGTGCCAGCAGCAATAGGTCTTACCCGGCCCCTCCTGGCTACACCTTC. Protein sequence: CASSNRSYPAPPGYTF.

This clonotype has a handful of counts. The chain employs TRBV29-1 and TRBJ1-1; 11 bases are a match to TRBD1. V was pared by 6 bases and J by 5 bases, with 8 bases of the junction left unmatched. The length of the CDR3 is 14 residues. The V gene's germline CDR1 is SQVTM and CDR2 ANQGSEA. The CDR3 DNA sequence: TGCAGCGTACAGAGGGACAGGGGGTTTACTGAAGCTTTCTTT. It is translated as CSVQRDRGFTEAFF.

The chain carries TRBV2 and TRBJ1-4; no firm D call. From germline, CDR1 is SNHLY and CDR2 FYNNEI. This CDR3 is 14 amino acids long. V lost 4 bases to trimming and J lost 3 bases, with 9 bases between them. CDR3 region: CASSARSANEKLFF. CDR3 coding DNA: TGTGCCAGCAGTGCCAGGTCGGCTAATGAAAAACTGTTTTTT.

This sequence joins TRBV7-9 and TRBJ1-1, with D hard to call. This CDR3 is 11 amino acids long. Germline lookup yields CDR1 SEHNR and CDR2 FQNEAQ (reference sequence). Between the trimmed V and J ends, which lost 5 bases and 7 bases, there was a span of 8 bases. The CDR3 sequence: CASSPQSEAFF. The CDR3 nucleotides are TGTGCCAGCAGCCCACAGAGTGAAGCTTTCTTT.

This chain joins TRBV20-1 and TRBJ2-5, with TRBD1 matching over 7 bases. This CDR3 spans 14 amino acids. Germline trimming cut 4 bases from V and 2 bases from J; bases unmatched to any gene: 7. Looked up from germline, CDR1 is DFQATT and CDR2 is SNEGSKA (reference sequence). The CDR3 DNA reads TGCAGTGCTAAATTGACAGGGCGTCAAGAGACCCAGTACTTC. Translation gives CSAKLTGRQETQYF.

The chain employs TRBV10-3 and TRBJ2-1, with D possibly being TRBD2 (5 bases). The CDR3 covers 15 residues. V was shortened by 2 bases and J by 0 bases, with 8 bases between the two germline ends. Per the germline V gene, CDR1 is ENHRY and CDR2 is SYGVKD. The CDR3 loop reads CAISEEGISYNEQFF. The DNA for the CDR3 is TGTGCCATCAGTGAGGAGGGAATCTCCTACAATGAGCAGTTCTTC.

V is TRBV30 and J is TRBJ1-2, with 7 bases fitting TRBD1. The CDR3 length is 15 residues. The germline V gene has CDR1 GTSNPN and CDR2 SVGIG (reference sequence). The trim removed 4 bases at V and 0 bases at J, leaving 8 bases unmatched. Written as DNA, the CDR3 is TGTGCCTGGATAGGGACAGATTCTCCTAACTATGGCTACACCTTC. Translated, it gives CAWIGTDSPNYGYTF. Filled out from reference TRBV30 and TRBJ1-2, the complete variable domain reads SQTIHQWPATLVQPVGSPLSLECTVEGTSNPNLYWYRQAAGRGLQLLFYSVGIGQISSEVPQNLSASRPQDRQFILSSKKLLLSDSGFYLCAWIGTDSPNYGYTFGSGTRLTVV.

As DNA, the CDR3 is TGTGCCAGCAGCCTATTGACTAGTACCGCAGATACGCAGTATTTT. Its translation is CASSLLTSTADTQYF. The chain joins TRBV7-2 to TRBJ2-3, with a possible D match to TRBD2 (6 bases). CDR3 length equals 15 residues. Germline assignment: CDR1 SGHTA and CDR2 FQGNSA. The V end lost 5 bases, the J end lost 4 bases, and 16 bases lay between the germline ends.

This clonotype appeared a few times. The V and J genes are TRBV2 and TRBJ2-2; D may be TRBD1 (5 bases). Germline CDR1 and CDR2: SNHLY and FYNNEI. There are 14 residues in the CDR3. V lost 8 bases and J 4 bases, leaving 14 bases between the germline ends. The CDR3 region is CASVRTGPTGELFF. The CDR3 nucleotides read TGTGCCAGCGTGAGAACAGGCCCCACCGGGGAGCTGTTTTTT.

This clonotype was picked up a small number of times. The chain has TRBV6-2 or TRBV6-3 and TRBJ1-1, with D maybe TRBD1 (6 bases). The V end lost 3 bases, the J end lost 5 bases, and 22 bases lay between the germline ends. From germline, CDR1 is MNHEY and CDR2 SVGEGT. CDR3 length: 17 amino acids. In nucleotides, the CDR3 is TGTGCCAGCAGTTATCCAGTGGGTCTGCTGGGGACAACTGAAGCTTTCTTT. The encoded protein is CASSYPVGLLGTTEAFF.

The chain couples TRBV30 to TRBJ2-1; unclear D gene. CDR3 size: 12 residues. Trimming took 0 bases from V and 14 from J, leaving 14 bases between them. Germline loops: CDR1 GTSNPN, CDR2 SVGIG (reference sequence). The CDR3 DNA reads as TGTGCCTGGAGTGTTGGTTTCCAGGTGAAGTTCTTC. It is translated as CAWSVGFQVKFF.

This sequence joins TRBV27 and TRBJ2-7, with D possibly matching TRBD1 (5 bases). The CDR3 is 13 amino acids. Germline lookup yields CDR1 MNHEY and CDR2 SMNVEV (reference sequence). V gave up 2 bases and J gave up 3 bases, with 8 bases separating them. The CDR3 nucleotides are TGTGCCAGCAGTTTAAGGGGTTACTACGAGCAGTACTTC. Protein sequence: CASSLRGYYEQYF.

The table lists this clonotype with a few counts. The V call is TRBV5-1, the J call TRBJ2-7, with D tentatively TRBD1 (6 bases). The CDR3 is 14 amino acids. Trimming pared 4 bases from V and 2 bases from J, leaving 13 bases between. Per germline, CDR1 SGHRS and CDR2 YFSETQ. The CDR3: CASSPDSATYEQYF. The DNA for the CDR3 is TGCGCCAGCAGCCCGGACAGCGCGACCTACGAGCAGTACTTC.

The genes are TRBV11-1 and TRBJ2-7, with 9 bases fitting TRBD2. The CDR3 length is 18 residues. The germline CDR1 and CDR2 sequences are SGHAT and FQDESV (reference sequence). The junction had 17 bases not matched to a gene; V was cut back by 3 bases and J by 5 bases. In nucleotides, the CDR3 is TGTGCCAGCAGCTTTCGTCTAGCGGGGACTTCCCCCACTAACGAGCAGTACTTC. It codes for CASSFRLAGTSPTNEQYF. The complete variable domain, with remaining parts taken from reference TRBV11-1 and TRBJ2-7, reads EAEVAQSPRYKITEKSQAVAFWCDPISGHATLYWYRQILGQGPELLVQFQDESVVDDSQLPKDRFSAERLKGVDSTLKIQPAELGDSAMYLCASSFRLAGTSPTNEQYFGPGTRLTVT.

This clonotype was observed a few times. The genes are TRBV10-3 and TRBJ2-1; 7 nucleotides agree with TRBD2. The CDR3 consists of 14 residues. Germline V gene lookup returns CDR1 ENHRY and CDR2 SYGVKD. The ends lost 5 bases at V and 5 bases at J; junction bases unmatched: 6. The DNA of the CDR3 is TGTGCCATCAGTAGCGGGATCGATCACAATGAGCAGTTCTTC. This translates into CAISSGIDHNEQFF.

The chain has TRBV7-6 and TRBJ2-2; TRBD1 matches 7 bases. Germline loops: CDR1 SGHVS, CDR2 FNYEAQ. Germline trimming cut 7 bases from V and 4 bases from J; bases unmatched to any gene: 6. CDR3 length: 14 residues. The CDR3 coding sequence is TGTGCCAGCAAGGGACAGCTAGGCACCGGGGAGCTGTTTTTT. It specifies CASKGQLGTGELFF. Full variable domain (rest looked up from reference TRBV7-6 and TRBJ2-2): GAGVSQSPRYKVTKRGQDVALRCDPISGHVSLYWYRQALGQGPEFLTYFNYEAQQDKSGLPNDRFSAERPEGSISTLTIQRTEQRDSAMYRCASKGQLGTGELFFGEGSRLTVL.

This clonotype has more than one count but fewer than ten. This chain links TRBV20-1 with TRBJ1-4, with a tentative D call TRBD1 (5 bases). The germline V gene encodes CDR1 DFQATT and CDR2 SNEGSKA (reference sequence). This CDR3 region has 15 residues. V was clipped by 1 base and J by 4 bases, with 13 bases between them. The CDR3 region is CSARGSGQINEKLFF. The CDR3, as DNA: TGCAGTGCTAGAGGCTCCGGACAAATTAATGAAAAACTGTTTTTT.

The table lists this clonotype with a few counts. The genes are TRBV11-3 and TRBJ2-5; TRBD1 agrees at 7 bases. The CDR3 loop spans 15 amino acids. The germline gives CDR1 SGHNT, CDR2 YENEEA. Trimming removed 4 bases from V and 3 bases from J; junction bases left unmatched: 8. As DNA, the CDR3 is TGTGCCAGCAGCTCCAGAACAGGGGAAAAAGAGACCCAGTACTTC. Its translation: CASSSRTGEKETQYF. Drawing the rest from reference TRBV11-3 and TRBJ2-5, the complete variable domain is EAGVVQSPRYKIIEKKQPVAFWCNPISGHNTLYWYLQNLGQGPELLIRYENEEAVDDSQLPKDRFSAERLKGVDSTLKIQPAELGDSAVYLCASSSRTGEKETQYFGPGTRLLVL.

The rearrangement uses TRBV29-1 and TRBJ2-5; 12 nucleotides line up with TRBD2. V shed 4 bases, J shed 4 bases, and the junction held 4 bases outside the gene matches. Germline values: CDR1 SQVTM, CDR2 ANQGSEA. The CDR3 has 14 residues. CDR3 loop: CSVGTGLAGETQYF. The CDR3 coding sequence is TGCAGCGTTGGGACGGGACTAGCGGGAGAGACCCAGTACTTC.

CDR3 sequence (DNA): TGTGCCAGCAGCTTGGTGCGGGGGTACTCCTACGAGCAGTACTTC. Residues: CASSLVRGYSYEQYF. The chain uses TRBV11-2 and TRBJ2-7; 7 nucleotides align to TRBD2. V gave up 3 bases and J gave up 0 bases; unmatched junction bases: 5. This CDR3 is 15 amino acids long. Germline values: CDR1 SGHAT, CDR2 FQNNGV.

The table lists this clonotype with a few counts. The chain recombines TRBV12-3 or TRBV12-4 with TRBJ2-3, with TRBD1 as a possible D gene (5 bases). CDR3 length: 13 amino acids. With 6 bases removed from V and 6 bases from J, the gap between germline ends came to 13 bases. In nucleotides, the CDR3 is TGTGCCAGCAGCATGGGGCCCGCCGATACGCAGTATTTT. This gives the protein CASSMGPADTQYF.